This TCR beta chain comes out of a study of blood T cells in healthy people across ages. Per-sample PBMC isolation yielded at least 6.5 million cells. V shed 4 bases and J shed 8 bases, with 17 bases lying between them. In germline, CDR1 is LGHNA, CDR2 YSLEER. The CDR3 is 15 residues long. Combining a sample-barcoded 5' primer with a J-beta primer mix, a second PCR ran for about 7 to 11 cycles. TCRdb re-called the 5' RACE reads with MiXCR, one entry per CDR3 protein. The repertoire holds around 580,000 distinct CDR3 sequences, roughly 48% seen once, with 20% to 25% in the top ten. Overall study findings and caveats: The donors' CMV status was not determined, possibly confounding changes in expanded clonotypes. Using unsorted PBMCs precluded a conclusive naive versus antigen-experienced comparison. Observed TCR beta diversity per million T cells went down as age went up. This fall followed a roughly linear course with age.

Comments on this clonotype: Its antigen remains unidentified.

J is TRBJ1-4 and V is TRBV4-3; no firm D call. The source material was blood. This TCR came from a man aged 80 or over in good health. CDR3 sequence reads: CASSPELGLREKLFF. The CDR3 DNA follows: TGCGCCAGCAGCCCGGAGCTGGGGTTGAGAGAAAAACTGTTTTTT.